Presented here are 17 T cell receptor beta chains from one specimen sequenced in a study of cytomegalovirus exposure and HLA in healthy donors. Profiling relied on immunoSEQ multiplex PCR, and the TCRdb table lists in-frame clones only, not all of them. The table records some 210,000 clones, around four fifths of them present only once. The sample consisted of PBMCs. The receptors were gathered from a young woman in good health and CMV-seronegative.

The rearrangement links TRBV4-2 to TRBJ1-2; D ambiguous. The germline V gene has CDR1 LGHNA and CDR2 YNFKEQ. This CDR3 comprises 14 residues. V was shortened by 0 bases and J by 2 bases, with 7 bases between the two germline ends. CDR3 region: CASSQEGRNYGYTF. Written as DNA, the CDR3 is TGTGCCAGCAGCCAAGAGGGCAGGAACTATGGCTACACCTTC.

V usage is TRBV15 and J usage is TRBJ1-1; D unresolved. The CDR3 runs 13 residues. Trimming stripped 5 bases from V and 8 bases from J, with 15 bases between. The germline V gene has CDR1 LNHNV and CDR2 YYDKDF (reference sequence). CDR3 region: CATSPAGTAEAFF. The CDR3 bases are TGTGCCACCAGCCCTGCCGGTACAGCAGAAGCTTTCTTT. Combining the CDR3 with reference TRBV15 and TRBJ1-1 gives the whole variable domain DAMVIQNPRYQVTQFGKPVTLSCSQTLNHNVMYWYQQKSSQAPKLLFHYYDKDFNNEADTPDNFQSRRPNTSFCFLDIRSPGLGDTAMYLCATSPAGTAEAFFGQGTRLTVV.

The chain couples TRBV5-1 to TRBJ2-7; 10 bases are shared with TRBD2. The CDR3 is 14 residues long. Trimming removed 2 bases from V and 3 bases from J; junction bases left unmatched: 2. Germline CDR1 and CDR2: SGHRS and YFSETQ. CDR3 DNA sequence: TGCGCCAGCAGCTTCCTAGCGGGGGACTACGAGCAGTACTTC. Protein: CASSFLAGDYEQYF.

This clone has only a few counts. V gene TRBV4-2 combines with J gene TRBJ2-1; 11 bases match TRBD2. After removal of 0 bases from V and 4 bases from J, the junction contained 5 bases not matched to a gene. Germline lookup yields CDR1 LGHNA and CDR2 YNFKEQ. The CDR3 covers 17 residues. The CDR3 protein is CASSQEYRTSGYNEQFF. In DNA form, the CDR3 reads TGTGCCAGCAGCCAAGAGTATAGGACTAGCGGGTACAATGAGCAGTTCTTC.

The CDR3 loop is CASSRGGVTEAFF. The CDR3, as DNA: TGTGCCAGCAGCCGGGGCGGGGTGACTGAAGCTTTCTTT. The chain joins TRBV5-6 to TRBJ1-1; tentatively, D is TRBD1 (5 bases). Deletions cut 4 bases from V and 5 bases from J, with 12 bases between. Germline CDR1 and CDR2: SGHDT and YYEEEE. The CDR3 loop spans 13 amino acids.

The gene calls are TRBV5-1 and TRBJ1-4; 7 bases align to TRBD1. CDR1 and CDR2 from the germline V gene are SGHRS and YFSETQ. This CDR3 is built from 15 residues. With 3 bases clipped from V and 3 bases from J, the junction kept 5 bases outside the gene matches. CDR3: CASSWEGASNEKLFF. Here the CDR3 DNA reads TGCGCCAGCAGCTGGGAGGGGGCGTCTAATGAAAAACTGTTTTTT. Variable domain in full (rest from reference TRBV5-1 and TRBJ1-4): KAGVTQTPRYLIKTRGQQVTLSCSPISGHRSVSWYQQTPGQGLQFLFEYFSETQRNKGNFPGRFSGRQFSNSRSEMNVSTLELGDSALYLCASSWEGASNEKLFFGSGTQLSVL.

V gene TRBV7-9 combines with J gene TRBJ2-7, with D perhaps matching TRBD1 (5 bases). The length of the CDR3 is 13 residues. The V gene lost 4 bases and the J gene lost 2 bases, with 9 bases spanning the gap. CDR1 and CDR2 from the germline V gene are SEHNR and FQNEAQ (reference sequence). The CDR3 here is CASSSQGPYEQYF. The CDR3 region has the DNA TGTGCCAGCAGCTCTCAGGGCCCCTACGAGCAGTACTTC. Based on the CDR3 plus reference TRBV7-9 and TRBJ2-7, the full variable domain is DTGVSQNPRHKITKRGQNVTFRCDPISEHNRLYWYRQTLGQGPEFLTYFQNEAQLEKSRLLSDRFSAERPKGSFSTLEIQRTEQGDSAMYLCASSSQGPYEQYFGPGTRLTVT.

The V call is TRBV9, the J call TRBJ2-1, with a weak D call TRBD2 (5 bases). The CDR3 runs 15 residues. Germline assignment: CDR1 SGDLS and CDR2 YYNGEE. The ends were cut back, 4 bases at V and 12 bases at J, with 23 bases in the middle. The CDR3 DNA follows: TGTGCCAGCAGCTCAGACGGACTCGACTTTGGTAGGCAGTTCTTC. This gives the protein CASSSDGLDFGRQFF.

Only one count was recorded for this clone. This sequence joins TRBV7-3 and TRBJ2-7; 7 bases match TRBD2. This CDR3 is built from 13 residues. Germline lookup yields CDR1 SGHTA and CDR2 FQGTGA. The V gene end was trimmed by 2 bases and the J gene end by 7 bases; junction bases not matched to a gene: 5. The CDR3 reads CASSLGGTKEQYF. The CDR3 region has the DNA TGTGCCAGCAGCTTAGGGGGGACTAAGGAGCAGTACTTC.

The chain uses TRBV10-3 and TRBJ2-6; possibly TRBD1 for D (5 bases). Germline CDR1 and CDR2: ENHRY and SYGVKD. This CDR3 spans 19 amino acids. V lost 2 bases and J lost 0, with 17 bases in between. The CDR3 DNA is TGTGCCATCAGTGAGCCTCGGACAATACAGCTCTCTGGGGCCAACGTCCTGACTTTC. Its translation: CAISEPRTIQLSGANVLTF.

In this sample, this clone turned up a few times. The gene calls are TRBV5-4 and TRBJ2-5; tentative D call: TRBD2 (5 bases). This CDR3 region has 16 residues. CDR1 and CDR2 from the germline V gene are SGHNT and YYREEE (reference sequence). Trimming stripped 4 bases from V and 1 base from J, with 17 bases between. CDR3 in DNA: TGTGCCAGCAGCATAAAAATTAGCGCTCTCCAAGAGACCCAGTACTTC. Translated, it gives CASSIKISALQETQYF.

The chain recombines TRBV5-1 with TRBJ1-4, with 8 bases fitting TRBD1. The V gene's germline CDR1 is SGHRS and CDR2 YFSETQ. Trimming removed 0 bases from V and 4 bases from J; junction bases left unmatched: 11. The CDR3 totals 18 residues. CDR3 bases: TGCGCCAGCAGCTTGGTTTTTATCGGACAGGGATATAATGAAAAACTGTTTTTT. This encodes CASSLVFIGQGYNEKLFF.

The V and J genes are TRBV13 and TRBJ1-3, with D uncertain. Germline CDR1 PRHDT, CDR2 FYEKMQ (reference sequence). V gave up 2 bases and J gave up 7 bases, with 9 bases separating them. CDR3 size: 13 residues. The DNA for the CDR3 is TGTGCCAGCAGCTTAAAGGCTCTCAACACCATATATTTT. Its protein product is CASSLKALNTIYF.

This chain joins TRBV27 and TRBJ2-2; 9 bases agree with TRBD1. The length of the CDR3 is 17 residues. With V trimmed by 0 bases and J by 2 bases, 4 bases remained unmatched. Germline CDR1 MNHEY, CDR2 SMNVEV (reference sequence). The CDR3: CASSLSRDRVNTGELFF. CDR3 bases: TGTGCCAGCAGTTTATCCCGGGACAGGGTAAACACCGGGGAGCTGTTTTTT.

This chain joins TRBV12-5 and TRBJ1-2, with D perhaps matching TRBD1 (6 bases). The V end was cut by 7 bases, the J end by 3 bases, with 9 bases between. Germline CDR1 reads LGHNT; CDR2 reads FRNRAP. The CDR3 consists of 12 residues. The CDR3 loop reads CASAQGYYGYTF. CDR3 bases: TGTGCTAGTGCGCAGGGGTACTATGGCTACACCTTC.

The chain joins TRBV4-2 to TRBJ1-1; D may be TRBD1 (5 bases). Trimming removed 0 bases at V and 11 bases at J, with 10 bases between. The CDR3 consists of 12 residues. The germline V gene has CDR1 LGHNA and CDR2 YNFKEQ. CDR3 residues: CASSQDAGWAFF. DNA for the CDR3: TGTGCCAGCAGCCAAGATGCAGGGTGGGCTTTCTTT.

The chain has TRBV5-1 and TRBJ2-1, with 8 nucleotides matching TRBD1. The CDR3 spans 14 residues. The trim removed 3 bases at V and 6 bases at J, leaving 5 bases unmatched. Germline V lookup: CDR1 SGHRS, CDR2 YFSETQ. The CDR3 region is CASSSQGAVNEQFF. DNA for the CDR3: TGCGCCAGCAGCTCCCAGGGGGCGGTCAATGAGCAGTTCTTC.